This TCR beta chain derives from a study of memory CD4+ T cells and cytomegalovirus serostatus. Study-level results: About 40% of the roughly 150 known CMV-associated TCRbeta sequences appeared in CD4+ memory. Median bootstrapped AUC for CMV status was about 0.94 originally, around 0.91 US-trained.

Single viable CD3+CD4+CD8-CD45RO+ cells were sorted as the memory CD4+ T cells. Serostatus was set by detecting CMV pp150, pp28, p38, p52 IgG. After thawing, CD4+ T cells were positively selected. Clones were sequenced by immunoSEQ multiplex PCR, and TCRdb holds only the in-frame ones, with some missing. The data show some 64,000 clones, 82% seen once. A few counts support this clone. Antigen: not known. Germline CDR1 MRHNA, CDR2 SNTAGT. V was pared by 6 bases and J by 2 bases, with 9 bases between. This CDR3 contains 13 residues. Sequenced material: memory CD4+ T cells from blood. The gene calls are TRBV6-4 and TRBJ2-3; no clear D gene. The TCR originated in an adult in good health and CMV-seronegative. The CDR3 bases are TGTGCCAGCAGCGCGGCCTCCACAGATACGCAGTATTTT. Translating gives CASSAASTDTQYF.